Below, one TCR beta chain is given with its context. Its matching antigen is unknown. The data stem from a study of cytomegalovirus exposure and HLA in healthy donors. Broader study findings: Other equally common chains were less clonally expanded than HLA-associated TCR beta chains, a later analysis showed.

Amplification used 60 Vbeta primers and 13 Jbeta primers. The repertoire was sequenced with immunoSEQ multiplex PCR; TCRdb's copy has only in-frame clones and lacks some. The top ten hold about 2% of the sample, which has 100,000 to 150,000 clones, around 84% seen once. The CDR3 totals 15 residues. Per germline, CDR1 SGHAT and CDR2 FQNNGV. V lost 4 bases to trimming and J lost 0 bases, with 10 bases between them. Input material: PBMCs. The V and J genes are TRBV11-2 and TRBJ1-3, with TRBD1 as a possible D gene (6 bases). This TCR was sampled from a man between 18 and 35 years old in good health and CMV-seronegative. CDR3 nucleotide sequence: TGTGCCAGCAGCTCAAGGACAGTCTCTGGAAACACCATATATTTT. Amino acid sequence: CASSSRTVSGNTIYF.